The 4 T cell receptor beta chains in this list originate from one sample, sequenced in a study of blood T cell repertoires in COVID-19. Here immunoSEQ multiplex PCR was the method, and the copy in TCRdb shows in-frame clones only, minus some. The sample carries 300,000 to 400,000 clones, about 90% recorded once. Input material: peripheral blood. All receptors come from a woman aged 30 to 39 with COVID-19, enrolled during active disease.

This clone was found once. The chain carries TRBV9 and TRBJ2-1; 11 nucleotides match TRBD2. V gave up 5 bases and J gave up 4 bases; unmatched junction bases: 11. The CDR3 is made up of 17 amino acids. The germline CDR1 and CDR2 sequences are SGDLS and YYNGEE. The CDR3 is CASSLKGLAAGYNEQFF. The DNA of the CDR3 is TGTGCCAGCAGTCTCAAGGGACTAGCGGCGGGGTACAATGAGCAGTTCTTC. Full variable domain (outside the CDR3, taken from reference TRBV9 and TRBJ2-1): DSGVTQTPKHLITATGQRVTLRCSPRSGDLSVYWYQQSLDQGLQFLIQYYNGEERAKGNILERFSAQQFPDLHSELNLSSLELGDSALYFCASSLKGLAAGYNEQFFGPGTRLTVL.

This sequence joins TRBV6-6 and TRBJ1-3; tentatively, D is TRBD1 (5 bases). This CDR3 has 15 amino acids. CDR1 and CDR2 from the germline V gene are MNHNY and SVGAGI (reference sequence). The V gene lost 7 bases and the J gene lost 1 base, with 14 bases spanning the gap. DNA for the CDR3: TGTGCCAGCACCCGGAACCCAGGGTCTGGAAACACCATATATTTT. This gives the protein CASTRNPGSGNTIYF.

V gene TRBV29-1 combines with J gene TRBJ2-7; D is uncertain. CDR1 is SQVTM and CDR2 is ANQGSEA in the germline V gene. The CDR3 has 13 amino acids. With 6 bases removed from V and 5 bases from J, the gap between germline ends came to 17 bases. The CDR3 loop is CSVSQMVAHEQYF. CDR3 nucleotide sequence: TGCAGCGTCTCCCAGATGGTTGCCCACGAGCAGTACTTC.

The gene calls are TRBV5-1 and TRBJ1-5; D uncertain. CDR1 and CDR2 (germline): SGHRS, YFSETQ. Trimming removed 0 bases at V and 5 bases at J, with 9 bases between. The CDR3 totals 14 residues. CDR3 loop: CASSLGEPHQPQHF. The CDR3 bases are TGCGCCAGCAGCTTGGGCGAACCCCATCAGCCCCAGCATTTT.